Presented here are 30 T cell receptor beta chains from one specimen sequenced in a study of cytomegalovirus exposure and HLA in healthy donors. Repertoires were generated with immunoSEQ multiplex PCR, while TCRdb's copy carries only in-frame clones and drops some. Among some 250,000 clones listed, 90% were seen once. Sequenced: PBMCs. These receptors were taken from a woman aged 18 to 35 in good health and CMV-seronegative.

The chain recombines TRBV7-2 with TRBJ1-2; the match to TRBD1 covers 8 bases. Per the germline V gene, CDR1 is SGHTA and CDR2 is FQGNSA. CDR3 length: 15 amino acids. V gave up 6 bases and J gave up 7 bases; unmatched junction bases: 13. DNA of the CDR3: TGTGCCAGCAGGTCCCCGGGACAGGCCAATGGTGGCTACACCTTC. Translated: CASRSPGQANGGYTF. Full variable domain (outside the CDR3, taken from reference TRBV7-2 and TRBJ1-2): GAGVSQSPSNKVTEKGKDVELRCDPISGHTALYWYRQSLGQGLEFLIYFQGNSAPDKSGLPSDRFSAERTGGSVSTLTIQRTQQEDSAVYLCASRSPGQANGGYTFGSGTRLTVV.

This chain uses TRBV7-3 with TRBJ1-6; D not certain. The CDR3 extends over 14 amino acids. Germline CDR1 is SGHTA and CDR2 is FQGTGA. Trimming pared 1 base from V and 7 bases from J, leaving 8 bases between. The CDR3 loop is CASSLRAENSPLHF. The CDR3 nucleotides are TGTGCCAGCAGCTTAAGGGCAGAGAATTCACCCCTCCACTTT.

The chain uses TRBV19 and TRBJ1-5; weak D call: TRBD1 (5 bases). This CDR3 has 14 amino acids. In germline, CDR1 is LNHDA, CDR2 SQIVND (reference sequence). Trimming removed 3 bases from V and 6 bases from J, with 12 bases in between. The CDR3, as DNA: TGTGCCAGTAGTATCCGGGGGATGAGTCAGCCCCAGCATTTT. It specifies CASSIRGMSQPQHF.

This chain joins TRBV10-3 and TRBJ2-3, with TRBD2 matching 12 bases. V trimming: 5 bases; J trimming: 3 bases; junction bases outside the gene matches: 0. CDR1 ENHRY and CDR2 SYGVKD come from the germline V gene. The CDR3 spans 14 residues. The CDR3 reads CAISTSGGTDTQYF. The CDR3 region has the DNA TGTGCCATCAGTACTAGCGGGGGGACAGATACGCAGTATTTT.

The chain links TRBV28 to TRBJ1-1; D unresolved. V was pared by 5 bases and J by 0 bases, with 7 bases between. The CDR3 loop spans 13 amino acids. Germline assignment: CDR1 MDHEN and CDR2 SYDVKM. CDR3 region: CASSPGLNTEAFF. DNA of the CDR3: TGTGCCAGCAGTCCCGGGTTGAACACTGAAGCTTTCTTT.

The CDR3 protein is CASSLALWDMHSSPLHF. The CDR3 DNA reads TGTGCCAGCAGCTTAGCGCTCTGGGACATGCATTCTTCACCCCTCCACTTT. J is TRBJ1-6 and V is TRBV7-8; D perhaps matches TRBD1 (6 bases). The germline CDR1 and CDR2 sequences are SGHVS and FQNEAQ. CDR3 length: 17 residues. V was pared by 0 bases and J by 9 bases, with 18 bases between.

The chain recombines TRBV4-1 with TRBJ2-7; D is possibly TRBD2 (5 bases). The CDR3 covers 14 residues. V lost 0 bases to trimming and J lost 5 bases, with 11 bases between them. CDR1 and CDR2 from the germline V gene are MGHRA and YSYEKL. CDR3 nucleotides: TGCGCCAGCAGCCAAGATCAACTAGAAGACGAGCAGTACTTC. Its translation is CASSQDQLEDEQYF.

The rearrangement links TRBV11-2 to TRBJ2-7, with 7 nucleotides matching TRBD2. V gave up 3 bases and J gave up 2 bases; unmatched junction bases: 7. The germline CDR1 and CDR2 sequences are SGHAT and FQNNGV. The CDR3 runs 15 residues. CDR3 bases: TGTGCCAGCAGCTTGGAAATTCGGGGGGCCTACGAGCAGTACTTC. It encodes CASSLEIRGAYEQYF.

This chain joins TRBV5-1 and TRBJ2-7; 7 positions match TRBD1. The germline CDR1 and CDR2 sequences are SGHRS and YFSETQ. With V trimmed by 3 bases and J by 4 bases, 4 bases remained unmatched. This CDR3 spans 13 amino acids. DNA for the CDR3: TGCGCCAGCAGCTATCGACAGGGTTACGAGCAGTACTTC. Protein: CASSYRQGYEQYF.

The chain links TRBV27 to TRBJ2-3; no reliable D call. Per germline, CDR1 MNHEY and CDR2 SMNVEV (reference sequence). This CDR3 is built from 13 residues. The V gene lost 2 bases and the J gene lost 1 base, with 4 bases spanning the gap. The CDR3 nucleotides are TGTGCCAGCAGTTTACCAGGCACAGATACGCAGTATTTT. It codes for CASSLPGTDTQYF.

The V gene is TRBV4-1, the J gene TRBJ2-1; the match to TRBD1 covers 7 bases. The junction had 7 bases not matched to a gene; V was cut back by 1 base and J by 10 bases. Germline CDR1 is MGHRA and CDR2 is YSYEKL. The CDR3 is 14 amino acids. The CDR3 nucleotides are TGCGCCAGCAGCCAAGGTGTAGGGGGCCACGAGCAGTTCTTC. It codes for CASSQGVGGHEQFF.

V gene TRBV5-1 combines with J gene TRBJ1-1; D is unclear. The V and J ends lost 0 bases and 1 base respectively, with 10 bases between them. This CDR3 comprises 15 residues. CDR1 SGHRS and CDR2 YFSETQ come from the germline V gene. The CDR3 DNA sequence: TGCGCCAGCAGCTTGGGCCAGGAAAGGAACACTGAAGCTTTCTTT. Amino acids: CASSLGQERNTEAFF.

This chain uses TRBV7-6 with TRBJ2-7, with a possible D match to TRBD1 (5 bases). Trimming removed 0 bases from V and 6 bases from J, with 15 bases in between. This CDR3 is 15 amino acids long. The germline CDR1 and CDR2 sequences are SGHVS and FNYEAQ. The CDR3 sequence is CASSLAPQGSGEQYF. The CDR3 DNA sequence: TGTGCCAGCAGCTTAGCCCCGCAGGGTTCGGGCGAGCAGTACTTC.

The chain combines TRBV29-1 with TRBJ2-1, with 8 bases lining up with TRBD2. CDR1 is SQVTM and CDR2 is ANQGSEA in the germline V gene. V shed 8 bases and J 6 bases; nucleotides not matched to a gene: 3. This CDR3 region has 11 residues. The CDR3 is CSPRGANEQFF. CDR3 in DNA: TGCAGCCCGCGGGGGGCCAATGAGCAGTTCTTC.

The chain links TRBV10-1 to TRBJ2-3, with 10 bases that match TRBD2. Germline loops: CDR1 WNHNN, CDR2 SYGVQD (reference sequence). With 5 bases clipped from V and 4 bases from J, the junction kept 9 bases outside the gene matches. This CDR3 spans 16 amino acids. In DNA, the CDR3 is TGCGCCAGCAGTTCAACCGGGACTAGCGTCGCAGATACGCAGTATTTT. This translates into CASSSTGTSVADTQYF.

V gene TRBV6-1 combines with J gene TRBJ1-2; 11 bases map to TRBD1. V was clipped by 6 bases and J by 3 bases; unmatched bases: 6. This CDR3 is 15 amino acids long. The germline gives CDR1 MNHNS, CDR2 SASEGT. In nucleotides, the CDR3 is TGTGCCAGCAGGGACAGGGGGCTCGTGGACTATGGCTACACCTTC. Its protein product is CASRDRGLVDYGYTF.

V and J are TRBV6-5 and TRBJ1-1; D may be TRBD1 (6 bases). Trimming pared 7 bases from V and 0 bases from J, leaving 15 bases between. This CDR3 region has 15 residues. Per the germline V gene, CDR1 is MNHEY and CDR2 is SVGAGI. The DNA for the CDR3 is TGTGCCAGCACAAGAACAGGGATCATGAACACTGAAGCTTTCTTT. This translates into CASTRTGIMNTEAFF.

The chain couples TRBV5-1 to TRBJ2-3; D is uncertain. V dropped 2 bases and J dropped 3 bases, with 4 bases sitting between them. This CDR3 has 12 amino acids. The germline gives CDR1 SGHRS, CDR2 YFSETQ. CDR3 sequence (DNA): TGCGCCAGCAGCTTCGTGACAGATACGCAGTATTTT. This gives the protein CASSFVTDTQYF. Using reference TRBV5-1 and TRBJ2-3 for the parts outside the CDR3, the full variable domain is KAGVTQTPRYLIKTRGQQVTLSCSPISGHRSVSWYQQTPGQGLQFLFEYFSETQRNKGNFPGRFSGRQFSNSRSEMNVSTLELGDSALYLCASSFVTDTQYFGPGTRLTVL.

The chain uses TRBV6-1 and TRBJ1-2; tentatively, D is TRBD1 (5 bases). Trimming shortened V by 0 bases and J by 8 bases, and 10 bases separated the two germline ends. The CDR3 loop spans 13 amino acids. The germline gives CDR1 MNHNS, CDR2 SASEGT. The CDR3 loop reads CASSEASGLGYTF. DNA for the CDR3: TGTGCCAGCAGTGAAGCTTCAGGGTTGGGCTACACCTTC.

This clone was detected once. The chain recombines TRBV27 with TRBJ1-3, with D possibly being TRBD1 (6 bases). The CDR3 is 17 residues long. V gave up 0 bases and J gave up 4 bases, with 16 bases separating them. Per the germline V gene, CDR1 is MNHEY and CDR2 is SMNVEV (reference sequence). CDR3 in DNA: TGTGCCAGCAGTTTATCGTTGAGGCCTGGGACAGGAAACACCATATATTTT. Encoded protein: CASSLSLRPGTGNTIYF.

This chain uses TRBV27 with TRBJ2-5; D is perhaps TRBD2 (5 bases). V was shortened by 6 bases and J by 2 bases, with 13 bases between the two germline ends. The CDR3 contains 14 residues. The germline V gene has CDR1 MNHEY and CDR2 SMNVEV (reference sequence). CDR3 loop: CASSHAGPQETQYF. The CDR3 region has the DNA TGTGCCAGCAGCCACGCGGGTCCACAAGAGACCCAGTACTTC.

This clone was counted once. The rearrangement uses TRBV28 and TRBJ2-1, with D possibly matching TRBD2 (7 bases). Per the germline V gene, CDR1 is MDHEN and CDR2 is SYDVKM. This CDR3 contains 18 residues. The germline V and J ends were trimmed by 2 bases and 4 bases, with 21 bases remaining between them. CDR3 sequence (DNA): TGTGCCAGCAGTTTAGAACCCCTTGCCGGGGGGCGGTACAATGAGCAGTTCTTC. Translating it yields CASSLEPLAGGRYNEQFF.

The chain couples TRBV4-1 to TRBJ2-7, with 10 bases aligning to TRBD2. Germline trimming cut 3 bases from V and 3 bases from J; bases unmatched to any gene: 5. The germline gives CDR1 MGHRA, CDR2 YSYEKL. The CDR3 extends over 15 amino acids. CDR3 DNA sequence: TGCGCCAGCAGCCAGCTAGCGGGGGCCGACTACGAGCAGTACGTC. It codes for CASSQLAGADYEQYV.

This sequence joins TRBV28 and TRBJ1-2; D unclear. The germline V gene encodes CDR1 MDHEN and CDR2 SYDVKM. Trimming shortened V by 5 bases and J by 4 bases, and 8 bases separated the two germline ends. The CDR3 totals 12 residues. Here the CDR3 reads CASSTEAYGYTF. As DNA, the CDR3 is TGTGCCAGCAGTACTGAAGCCTATGGCTACACCTTC.

This chain joins TRBV27 and TRBJ1-1; 9 positions agree with TRBD1. V lost 7 bases and J lost 3; bases outside the gene matches: 6. The germline gives CDR1 MNHEY, CDR2 SMNVEV (reference sequence). This CDR3 has 14 residues. CDR3 residues: CASNTQGAYTEAFF. The CDR3 DNA reads as TGTGCCAGCAACACACAGGGGGCCTACACTGAAGCTTTCTTT.

The chain has TRBV7-2 and TRBJ2-1, with 9 bases matching TRBD2. Trimming removed 1 base from V and 4 bases from J; junction bases left unmatched: 2. Germline assignment: CDR1 SGHTA and CDR2 FQGNSA. The CDR3 runs 15 residues. Here the CDR3 reads CASSLGLAGYNEQFF. The CDR3 coding sequence is TGTGCCAGCAGCTTAGGGCTAGCGGGATACAATGAGCAGTTCTTC.

In its sample, this clone was seen once. The chain uses TRBV4-1 and TRBJ2-1, with D possibly TRBD1 on 5 matching bases. V was clipped by 5 bases and J by 2 bases, with 13 bases between them. CDR1 is MGHRA, CDR2 YSYEKL, per germline. There are 15 residues in the CDR3. The CDR3 region has the DNA TGCGCCAGCAGCGCAAGGACACTCGCCTACAATGAGCAGTTCTTC. Its protein is CASSARTLAYNEQFF.

The chain joins TRBV6-5 to TRBJ2-5, with a tentative D call TRBD2 (5 bases). The CDR3 runs 15 residues. The germline V gene encodes CDR1 MNHEY and CDR2 SVGAGI. V shed 2 bases and J shed 5 bases, with 15 bases lying between them. The CDR3 DNA sequence: TGTGCCAGCAGTTACCTGGTAGGGTCGGGGGAGACCCAGTACTTC. Residues: CASSYLVGSGETQYF.

The rearrangement uses TRBV18 and TRBJ2-7; a weak D match, TRBD1 (5 bases). V lost 4 bases, J lost 2 bases, and 6 bases lay in between. Per germline, CDR1 KGHSH and CDR2 LQKENI. This CDR3 spans 12 amino acids. This chain's CDR3 is CASSRQTYEQYF. The DNA of the CDR3 is TGTGCCAGCTCACGACAGACCTACGAGCAGTACTTC.

The chain is built from TRBV6-6 and TRBJ1-2; D may be TRBD1 (6 bases). Germline V gene sequence: CDR1 MNHNY, CDR2 SVGAGI (reference sequence). This CDR3 region has 13 residues. V lost 1 base, J lost 4 bases, and 7 bases lay in between. The CDR3 protein is CASSYLGGYGYTF. Written as DNA, the CDR3 is TGTGCCAGCAGTTACTTAGGGGGCTATGGCTACACCTTC.